A selection of T cell receptor beta chains follows, all from one sample in a study of human T cells and chemical hapten exposure. TCRdb re-derived calls from the RACE reads in MiXCR, one entry per CDR3 protein. The data show 30,000 to 40,000 distinct CDR3 sequences, 6.5% to 8% seen once. The source material was whole blood, sampled in connection with sensitization to the hapten diphenylcyclopropenone (DPC). These receptors were obtained from a woman aged 50 to 65 with alopecia areata. Some clones in this sample may be carry-over from other donors' samples. Each CDR3 is given with its conserved first and last residue. Fields, in order: J gene, clone size, V gene, D gene, CDR3 protein, CDR3 DNA. D genes are given only for firm matches. Clone size is stated in some rows and not others, as once, few, many or a class when expanded.

j_gene: TRBJ2-3
abundance: -
v_gene: TRBV7-3
d_gene: TRBD2
CDR3aa: CASSRRGGPADTQYF
CDR3nt: TGTGCCAGTAGCCGCCGGGGGGGACCCGCAGATACGCAGTATTTT

j_gene: TRBJ2-7
abundance: many
v_gene: TRBV20-1
d_gene: TRBD2
CDR3aa: CSARVLAGRSYEQYF
CDR3nt: TGCAGTGCTAGAGTTTTAGCGGGGCGATCCTACGAGCAGTACTTC

j_gene: TRBJ2-1
abundance: many
v_gene: TRBV2
d_gene: TRBD2
CDR3aa: CASSETSDEQFF
CDR3nt: TGTGCCAGCAGTGAAACTAGCGATGAGCAGTTCTTC

j_gene: TRBJ1-2
abundance: many
v_gene: TRBV7-8
d_gene: -
CDR3aa: CASSSQSNYGYTF
CDR3nt: TGTGCCAGCAGCTCTCAGTCTAACTATGGCTACACCTTC

j_gene: TRBJ2-5
abundance: many
v_gene: TRBV12-3/TRBV12-4
d_gene: -
CDR3aa: CASSLYSGGNEWTQYF
CDR3nt: TGTGCCAGCAGTTTATATAGCGGCGGGAATGAGTGGACCCAGTACTTC

j_gene: TRBJ2-3
abundance: few
v_gene: TRBV7-9
d_gene: -
CDR3aa: CASSLALTLTDTQYF
CDR3nt: TGTGCCAGCAGCTTAGCGCTCACTCTCACAGATACGCAGTATTTT

j_gene: TRBJ1-2
abundance: many
v_gene: TRBV11-3
d_gene: TRBD1
CDR3aa: CASSLTGQAYGYTF
CDR3nt: TGTGCCAGCAGCCTGACAGGACAGGCCTATGGCTACACCTTC

j_gene: TRBJ2-1
abundance: few
v_gene: TRBV19
d_gene: TRBD2
CDR3aa: CASSTPGLAGPNEQFF
CDR3nt: TGTGCCAGTAGTACCCCGGGACTAGCGGGCCCCAATGAGCAGTTCTTC

j_gene: TRBJ2-7
abundance: few
v_gene: TRBV5-1
d_gene: TRBD2
CDR3aa: CASSRETSGNRRYEQYF
CDR3nt: TGCGCCAGCAGTCGGGAGACTAGCGGGAACCGGAGGTACGAGCAGTACTTC

j_gene: TRBJ1-2
abundance: -
v_gene: TRBV29-1
d_gene: -
CDR3aa: CSVEDYQPYGYTF
CDR3nt: TGCAGCGTTGAAGATTACCAGCCCTATGGCTACACCTTC